Listed below are T cell receptor beta chains from one sample, sequenced in a study of T cells in Graves' hyperthyroidism and ophthalmopathy. TCRdb reanalysed the multiplex PCR reads using MiXCR and keeps one entry per CDR3 protein. The sample has 500,000 to 600,000 distinct CDR3 sequences; about 45% are singletons. Sequenced input: peripheral blood or thyroid tissue (not recorded which). The receptors were sampled from an adult woman with Graves' disease, either hyperthyroidism or ophthalmopathy (not recorded which). Both conserved end residues are part of each CDR3. The size entry is marked missing in some rows and otherwise reads once, few, many or a size class.

TRBJ1-3	NA	TRBV30	CAWSVGAGHSGNTIYF
TRBJ2-7	NA	TRBV7-6	CTSSPLGAERLTYEQYF
TRBJ2-5	NA	TRBV7-9	CASSGLAGGEETQYF
TRBJ1-5	NA	TRBV2	CASSDEGGREPQHF
TRBJ2-5	NA	TRBV29-1	CSVYSGVQETQYF
TRBJ2-5	NA	TRBV11-2	CASSPNDGGWETQYF
TRBJ2-5	NA	TRBV7-8	CASSSPPGSGGETQYF
TRBJ2-5	NA	TRBV5-1	CASSRAQRELETQYF
TRBJ2-5	NA	TRBV29-1	CSVEGGVTETQYF
TRBJ1-1	NA	TRBV4-2	CAGSQRELNTEAFF
TRBJ1-6	NA	TRBV7-2	CASSFRVYNSPLHF
TRBJ1-5	many	TRBV5-5	CASSLAGADNSNQPQHF
TRBJ2-7	NA	TRBV25-1	CASSLGTDYYEQYF
TRBJ2-3	few	TRBV7-8	CASSFQRGTQLTDTQYF
TRBJ1-5	many	TRBV7-2	CASSLAGRVDGQPQHF
TRBJ2-6	many	TRBV14	CASSLQQSSGANVLTF
TRBJ1-1	many	TRBV6-2/TRBV6-3	CASSSHGQAGGAFF
TRBJ2-5	NA	TRBV7-9	CASSLTQTSGTQYF
TRBJ1-6	NA	TRBV7-9	CASTDGCNSPLHF
TRBJ2-7	NA	TRBV10-2	CASSDAGGFSYEQYF
TRBJ2-2	few	TRBV15	CATSRDDLRGGELFF
TRBJ1-1	NA	TRBV29-1	CSVAPGRTEAFF
TRBJ2-7	NA	TRBV12-3/TRBV12-4	CASSYDSVRYEQYF
TRBJ2-7	NA	TRBV2	CAWSRRRSYEQYF
TRBJ1-3	NA	TRBV2	CASSPDRGRDTIYF
TRBJ1-2	NA	TRBV5-1	CASTRDTFFLTF